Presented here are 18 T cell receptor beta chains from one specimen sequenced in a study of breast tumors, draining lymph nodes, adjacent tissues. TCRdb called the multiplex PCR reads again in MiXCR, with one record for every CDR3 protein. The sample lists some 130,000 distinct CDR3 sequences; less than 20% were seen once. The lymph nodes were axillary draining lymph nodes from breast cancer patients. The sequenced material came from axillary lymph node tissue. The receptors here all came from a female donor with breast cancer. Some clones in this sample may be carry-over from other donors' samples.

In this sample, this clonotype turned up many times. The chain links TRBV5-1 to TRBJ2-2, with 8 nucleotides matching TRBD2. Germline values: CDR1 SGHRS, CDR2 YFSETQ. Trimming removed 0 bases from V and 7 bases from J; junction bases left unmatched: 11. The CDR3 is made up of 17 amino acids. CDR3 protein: CASSLAVFGAGDGELFF. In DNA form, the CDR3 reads TGCGCCAGCAGCTTGGCCGTGTTTGGAGCGGGAGACGGGGAGCTGTTTTTT.

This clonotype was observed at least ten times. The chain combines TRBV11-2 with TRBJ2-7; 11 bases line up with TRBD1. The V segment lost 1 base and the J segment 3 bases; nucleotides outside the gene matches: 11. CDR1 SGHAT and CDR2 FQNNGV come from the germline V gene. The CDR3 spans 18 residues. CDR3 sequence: CASSLGLQRDRGSYEQYF. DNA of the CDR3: TGTGCCAGCAGCTTAGGTCTCCAGAGGGACAGGGGGAGCTACGAGCAGTACTTC.

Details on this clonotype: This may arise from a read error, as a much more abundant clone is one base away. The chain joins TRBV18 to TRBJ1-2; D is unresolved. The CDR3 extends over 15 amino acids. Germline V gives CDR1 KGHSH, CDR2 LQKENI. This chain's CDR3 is CASPPTADSQGGYTF. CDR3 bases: TGTGCCAGCCCACCAACAGCGGACTCACAAGGTGGCTACACCTTC.

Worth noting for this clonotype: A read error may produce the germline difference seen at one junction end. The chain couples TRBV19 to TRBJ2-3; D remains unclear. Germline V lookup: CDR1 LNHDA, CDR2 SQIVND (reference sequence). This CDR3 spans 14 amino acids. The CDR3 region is CAGSRVVAADTQYF. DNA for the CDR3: TGTGCCGGTAGTAGGGTTGTCGCCGCAGATACGCAGTATTTT.

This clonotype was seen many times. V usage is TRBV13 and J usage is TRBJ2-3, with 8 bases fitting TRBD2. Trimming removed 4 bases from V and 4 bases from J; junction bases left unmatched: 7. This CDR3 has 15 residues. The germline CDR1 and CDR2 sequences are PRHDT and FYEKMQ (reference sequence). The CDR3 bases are TGTGCCAGCAGCTCCTGGACTAGCAGATCAGATACGCAGTATTTT. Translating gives CASSSWTSRSDTQYF.

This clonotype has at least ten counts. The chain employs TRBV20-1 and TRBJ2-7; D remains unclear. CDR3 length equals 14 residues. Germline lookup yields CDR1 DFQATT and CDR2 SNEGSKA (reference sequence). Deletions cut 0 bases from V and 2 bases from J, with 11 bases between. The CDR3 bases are TGCAGTGCTAGAGATCGTGAGTCCACCTACGAGCAGTACTTC. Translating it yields CSARDRESTYEQYF.

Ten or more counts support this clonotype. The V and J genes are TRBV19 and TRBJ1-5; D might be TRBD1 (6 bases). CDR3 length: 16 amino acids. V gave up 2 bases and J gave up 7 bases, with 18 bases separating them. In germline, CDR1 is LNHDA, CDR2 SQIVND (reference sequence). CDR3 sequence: CASSIRTVGVGQPQHF. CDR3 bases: TGTGCCAGTAGTATACGGACAGTTGGGGTTGGGCAGCCCCAGCATTTT.

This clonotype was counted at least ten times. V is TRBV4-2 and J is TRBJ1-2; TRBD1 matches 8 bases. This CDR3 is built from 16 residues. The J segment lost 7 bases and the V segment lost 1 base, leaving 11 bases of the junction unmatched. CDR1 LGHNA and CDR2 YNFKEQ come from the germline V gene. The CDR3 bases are TGTGCCAGCAGCCAAGGAAACGCCGGGACAGGATTTGGCTACACCTTC. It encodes CASSQGNAGTGFGYTF.

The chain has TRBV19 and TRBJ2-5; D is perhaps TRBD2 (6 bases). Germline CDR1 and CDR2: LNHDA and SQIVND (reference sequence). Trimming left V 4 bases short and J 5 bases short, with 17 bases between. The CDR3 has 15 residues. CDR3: CASSTPRRGPETQYF. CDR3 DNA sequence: TGTGCCAGTAGTACCCCAAGGCGGGGACCGGAGACCCAGTACTTC. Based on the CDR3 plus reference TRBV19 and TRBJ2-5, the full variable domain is DGGITQSPKYLFRKEGQNVTLSCEQNLNHDAMYWYRQDPGQGLRLIYYSQIVNDFQKGDIAEGYSVSREKKESFPLTVTSAQKNPTAFYLCASSTPRRGPETQYFGPGTRLLVL.

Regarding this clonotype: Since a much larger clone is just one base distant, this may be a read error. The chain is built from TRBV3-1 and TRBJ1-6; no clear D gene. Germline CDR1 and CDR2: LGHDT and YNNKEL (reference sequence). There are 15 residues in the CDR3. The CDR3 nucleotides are TGTACCAGCAGCACCACGCCACTGGGTAATTCACCCCTCCACTTT. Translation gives CTSSTTPLGNSPLHF.

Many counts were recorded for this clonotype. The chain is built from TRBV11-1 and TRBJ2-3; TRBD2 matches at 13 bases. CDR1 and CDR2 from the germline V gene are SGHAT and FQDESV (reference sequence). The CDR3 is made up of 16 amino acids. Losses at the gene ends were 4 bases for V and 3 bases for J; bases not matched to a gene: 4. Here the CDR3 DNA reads TGTGCCAGCAGCTGGACTAGCGGGAGATGGACAGATACGCAGTATTTT. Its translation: CASSWTSGRWTDTQYF.

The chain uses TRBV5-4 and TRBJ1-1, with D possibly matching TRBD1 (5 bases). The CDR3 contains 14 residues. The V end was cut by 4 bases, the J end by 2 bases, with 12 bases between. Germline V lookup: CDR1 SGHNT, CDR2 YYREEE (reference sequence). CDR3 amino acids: CASSRDSTNTEAFF. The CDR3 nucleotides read TGTGCCAGCAGCCGAGACAGTACCAACACTGAAGCTTTCTTT.

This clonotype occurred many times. The CDR3 coding sequence is TGCGCCAGCAGCTTGCAGGACTTTGGAAACACCATATATTTT. Translating gives CASSLQDFGNTIYF. The J gene is TRBJ1-3, the V gene TRBV5-1; D not certain. CDR1 and CDR2 (germline): SGHRS, YFSETQ. The CDR3 totals 14 residues. Trimming shortened V by 1 base and J by 3 bases, and 8 bases separated the two germline ends.

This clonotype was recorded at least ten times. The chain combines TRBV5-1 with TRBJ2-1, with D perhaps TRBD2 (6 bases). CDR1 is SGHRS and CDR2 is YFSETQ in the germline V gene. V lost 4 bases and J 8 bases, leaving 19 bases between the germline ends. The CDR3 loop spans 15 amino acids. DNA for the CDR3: TGCGCCAGCAGCACGAAGGGACTGTCTGGTGATGAGCAGTTCTTC. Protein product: CASSTKGLSGDEQFF.

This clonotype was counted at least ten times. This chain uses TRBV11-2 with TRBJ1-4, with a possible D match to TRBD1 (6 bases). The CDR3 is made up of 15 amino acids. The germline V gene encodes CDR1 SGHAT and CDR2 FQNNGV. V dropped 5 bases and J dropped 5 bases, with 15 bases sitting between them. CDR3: CASSPQQGPNEKLFF. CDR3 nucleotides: TGTGCCAGCAGCCCGCAACAGGGACCCAATGAAAAACTGTTTTTT.

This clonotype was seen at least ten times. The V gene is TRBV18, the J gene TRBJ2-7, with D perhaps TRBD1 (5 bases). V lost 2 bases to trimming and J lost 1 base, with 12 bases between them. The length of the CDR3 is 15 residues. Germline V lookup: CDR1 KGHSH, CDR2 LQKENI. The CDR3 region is CASSPSQGASYEQYF. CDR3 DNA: TGTGCCAGCTCACCATCCCAGGGTGCATCCTACGAGCAGTACTTC.

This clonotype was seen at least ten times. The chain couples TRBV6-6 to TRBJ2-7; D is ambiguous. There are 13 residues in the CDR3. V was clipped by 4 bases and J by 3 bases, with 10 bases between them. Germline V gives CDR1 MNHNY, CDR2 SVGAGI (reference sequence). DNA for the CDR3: TGTGCCAGCAGTTTGGGGAACGGCTACGAGCAGTACTTC. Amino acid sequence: CASSLGNGYEQYF.

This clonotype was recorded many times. The CDR3 protein is CASSIDQQGNQPQHF. CDR3 DNA sequence: TGTGCCAGTAGTATAGATCAACAGGGCAATCAGCCCCAGCATTTT. The V and J genes are TRBV19 and TRBJ1-5; tentative D call: TRBD1 (5 bases). Between the trimmed V and J ends, which lost 0 bases and 2 bases, there was a span of 8 bases. CDR1 is LNHDA, CDR2 SQIVND, per germline (reference sequence). The CDR3 length is 15 residues.